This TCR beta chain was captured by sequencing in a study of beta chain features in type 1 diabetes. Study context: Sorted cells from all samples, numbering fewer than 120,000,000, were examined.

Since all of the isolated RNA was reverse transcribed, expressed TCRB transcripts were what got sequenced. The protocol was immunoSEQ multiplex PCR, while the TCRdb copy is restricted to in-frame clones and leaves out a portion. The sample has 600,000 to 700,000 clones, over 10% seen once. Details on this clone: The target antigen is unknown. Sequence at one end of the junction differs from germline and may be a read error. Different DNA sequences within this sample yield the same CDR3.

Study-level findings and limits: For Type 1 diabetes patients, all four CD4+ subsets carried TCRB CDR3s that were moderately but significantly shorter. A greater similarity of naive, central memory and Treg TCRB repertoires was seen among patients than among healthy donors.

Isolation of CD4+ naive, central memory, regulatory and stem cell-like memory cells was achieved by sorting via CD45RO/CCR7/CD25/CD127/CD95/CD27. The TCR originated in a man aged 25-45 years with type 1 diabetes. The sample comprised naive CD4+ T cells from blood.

CDR3 protein: CASSARQGGHNEQFF. Here the CDR3 DNA reads TGCGCCAGCAGTGCGAGACAGGGCGGCCACAATGAGCAGTTCTTC. J is TRBJ2-1 and V is TRBV25-1; 7 bases are shared with TRBD1. Per germline, CDR1 MGHDK and CDR2 SYGVNS. This CDR3 has 15 amino acids.